This TCR beta chain was found in a study of cytomegalovirus exposure and HLA in healthy donors. Study outcomes and limitations: Many donors shared some public TCRs, even though most TCR sequences were rare.

TCRdb keeps only in-frame clones here, not all; method: immunoSEQ multiplex PCR. The sample shows roughly 150,000 clones, roughly nine tenths of them seen only once. Concerning this clone itself: The antigen remains unidentified.

The source material was PBMCs. This TCR came from a woman younger than 45 in good health and CMV-seronegative.

The CDR3 region has the DNA TGTGCCAGCAGCTTACCCCGGCGGGGGGGTACAGATACGCAGTATTTT. The encoded protein is CASSLPRRGGTDTQYF. The chain carries TRBV7-2 and TRBJ2-3, with TRBD2 matching 9 bases. The CDR3 contains 16 residues. With V trimmed by 2 bases and J by 3 bases, 6 bases remained unmatched. Per germline, CDR1 SGHTA and CDR2 FQGNSA.